Each of the 16 T cell receptor beta chains below was sequenced from the same sample in a study of blood T cell repertoires in COVID-19. The method was immunoSEQ multiplex PCR; TCRdb's version includes in-frame clones alone and lacks a portion of them. Of fewer than 120,000 clones listed, around 90% are singletons. Sample: peripheral blood. The receptor source for this set is a human donor in a cohort sampled during active COVID-19.

This clone was detected only once. The rearrangement links TRBV2 to TRBJ2-1; perhaps TRBD2 as D (7 bases). The CDR3 consists of 15 residues. Germline loops: CDR1 SNHLY, CDR2 FYNNEI. Trimming took 8 bases from V and 2 from J, leaving 16 bases between them. CDR3 nucleotides: TGTGCCAGCGGAGGGGGAGGGCCAACCTACAATGAGCAGTTCTTC. The encoded protein is CASGGGGPTYNEQFF. Combining the CDR3 with reference TRBV2 and TRBJ2-1 gives the whole variable domain EPEVTQTPSHQVTQMGQEVILRCVPISNHLYFYWYRQILGQKVEFLVSFYNNEISEKSEIFDDQFSVERPDGSNFTLKIRSTKLEDSAMYFCASGGGGPTYNEQFFGPGTRLTVL.

The rearrangement links TRBV5-1 to TRBJ1-2; a weak D match, TRBD1 (6 bases). Germline-derived CDR1 and CDR2 are SGHRS and YFSETQ. The V and J ends lost 4 bases and 2 bases respectively, with 9 bases between them. The CDR3 runs to 13 residues. This chain's CDR3 is CASSPGQNYGYTF. The CDR3 DNA is TGCGCCAGCAGCCCCGGACAGAACTATGGCTACACCTTC.

The rearrangement joins TRBV5-4 to TRBJ1-1; D perhaps matches TRBD1 (5 bases). V was pared by 4 bases and J by 6 bases, with 19 bases between. CDR1 is SGHNT and CDR2 is YYREEE in the germline V gene (reference sequence). The length of the CDR3 is 15 residues. The CDR3 reads CASSNRTKGIPEAFF. The CDR3 DNA follows: TGTGCCAGCAGCAACCGGACGAAGGGGATCCCTGAAGCTTTCTTT.

CDR3 DNA sequence: TGTGCCAGTTCGGACAGGGCCTATGGCTACACCTTC. Translation: CASSDRAYGYTF. The chain couples TRBV19 to TRBJ1-2, with TRBD1 matching over 8 bases. Germline assignment: CDR1 LNHDA and CDR2 SQIVND (reference sequence). The length of the CDR3 is 12 residues. V was clipped by 8 bases and J by 4 bases; unmatched bases: 3.

CDR3 residues: CASSIAGTGNQPQHF. The DNA for the CDR3 is TGTGCCAGTAGTATAGCCGGGACAGGCAATCAGCCCCAGCATTTT. This chain uses TRBV19 with TRBJ1-5, with 7 positions matching TRBD1. This CDR3 has 15 amino acids. V shed 1 base and J 2 bases; nucleotides not matched to a gene: 2. Per germline, CDR1 LNHDA and CDR2 SQIVND (reference sequence).

J is TRBJ2-2 and V is TRBV3-1 (or the pseudogene TRBV3-2), with 13 bases identical to TRBD2. The germline V gene has CDR1 LGHDT and CDR2 YNNKEL (reference sequence). The CDR3 runs to 17 residues. The V gene end was trimmed by 3 bases and the J gene end by 6 bases; junction bases not matched to a gene: 7. The CDR3 DNA is TGTGCCAGCAGCCAGCTCCAACTAGCGGGAGGGGCCGGGGAGCTGTTTTTT. Translated, it gives CASSQLQLAGGAGELFF.

This chain links TRBV7-9 with TRBJ2-6; TRBD1 is a possible D gene (6 bases). CDR1 and CDR2 (germline): SEHNR, FQNEAQ (reference sequence). This CDR3 comprises 17 residues. With 2 bases removed from V and 2 bases from J, the gap between germline ends came to 13 bases. This chain's CDR3 is CASSLRGTAAGANVLTF. CDR3 sequence (DNA): TGTGCCAGCAGCTTAAGGGGGACGGCGGCTGGGGCCAACGTCCTGACTTTC.

This clone has more than one count but fewer than ten. Within the sample, other DNA sequences also encode this same CDR3. The chain recombines TRBV9 with TRBJ2-3, with 11 nucleotides matching TRBD2. The CDR3 covers 18 residues. The germline V gene has CDR1 SGDLS and CDR2 YYNGEE. With 2 bases clipped from V and 0 bases from J, the junction kept 8 bases outside the gene matches. The CDR3 DNA sequence: TGTGCCAGCAGCGTGGGACTAGCGGTTACCACTAGCACAGATACGCAGTATTTT. It yields the protein CASSVGLAVTTSTDTQYF.

Here the CDR3 DNA reads TGTGCCAGCAGTTCGGGACAGTTGAACACTGAAGCTTTCTTT. Translating it yields CASSSGQLNTEAFF. The rearrangement uses TRBV6-5 and TRBJ1-1, with 7 bases that match TRBD1. After removal of 4 bases from V and 0 bases from J, the junction contained 2 bases not matched to a gene. The CDR3 is 14 amino acids. CDR1 MNHEY and CDR2 SVGAGI come from the germline V gene.

This sequence joins TRBV10-3 and TRBJ2-3, with D unresolved. The CDR3 extends over 11 amino acids. Germline V gene sequence: CDR1 ENHRY, CDR2 SYGVKD. The ends were cut back, 8 bases at V and 6 bases at J, with 9 bases in the middle. CDR3 sequence (DNA): TGTGCCATCGGGCCTCTGGATACGCAGTATTTT. This encodes CAIGPLDTQYF.

The chain joins TRBV6-5 to TRBJ1-2; TRBD1 matches 9 bases. V shed 7 bases and J 8 bases; nucleotides not matched to a gene: 8. CDR1 and CDR2 (germline): MNHEY, SVGAGI. There are 13 residues in the CDR3. CDR3 residues: CASIIGQGLGYTF. The DNA of the CDR3 is TGTGCCAGCATCATCGGACAGGGGCTCGGCTACACCTTC.

V gene TRBV7-2 combines with J gene TRBJ2-5, with TRBD2 matching over 8 bases. The germline V gene encodes CDR1 SGHTA and CDR2 FQGNSA. The V and J ends lost 1 base and 5 bases, in that order; junction bases with no gene match: 9. CDR3 length equals 16 residues. Here the CDR3 DNA reads TGTGCCAGCAGCTTAGGGAACAGGGTAGCGGGGGAGACCCAGTACTTC. Its translation is CASSLGNRVAGETQYF.

The rearrangement joins TRBV15 to TRBJ2-5; 7 bases map to TRBD2. Germline V CDR1 and CDR2: LNHNV, YYDKDF (reference sequence). J lost 1 base, V lost 0 bases, and 8 bases had no gene match. This CDR3 contains 17 residues. For the CDR3, the DNA is TGTGCCACCAGCAGAGATAGGGGCGCGGGAGCCCAAGAGACCCAGTACTTC. It yields the protein CATSRDRGAGAQETQYF.

The rearrangement joins TRBV9 to TRBJ2-7; 12 bases match TRBD2. This CDR3 spans 15 amino acids. V lost 2 bases, J lost 6 bases, and 6 bases stayed unmatched. The germline CDR1 and CDR2 sequences are SGDLS and YYNGEE. CDR3 protein: CASSVEGLAGVEQYF. In nucleotides, the CDR3 is TGTGCCAGCAGCGTGGAGGGACTAGCGGGTGTCGAGCAGTACTTC.

This rearrangement joins TRBV6-5 to TRBJ1-1; D is unclear. CDR1 and CDR2 (germline): MNHEY, SVGAGI. V was shortened by 8 bases and J by 1 base, with 11 bases between the two germline ends. The CDR3 loop spans 13 amino acids. The CDR3 bases are TGTGCCAGCCAGGTCTCGAAGAACACTGAAGCTTTCTTT. As protein: CASQVSKNTEAFF.

The chain links TRBV7-3 to TRBJ2-1, with D unclear. Germline loops: CDR1 SGHTA, CDR2 FQGTGA. The CDR3 length is 15 residues. Trimming took off 2 bases at V and 3 bases at J, with 11 bases between the two ends. Here the CDR3 reads CASSLPTRSYNEQFF. The CDR3 DNA follows: TGTGCCAGCAGCTTACCAACCCGGAGCTACAATGAGCAGTTCTTC.